The present T cell receptor beta chain was sequenced within a study of cytomegalovirus exposure and HLA in healthy donors. Study-level points and caveats: The study carried out a later analysis of TCR beta sequences. It associated about 15,000 of them with specific HLA alleles at a false discovery rate of 0.05. A link between a missense DCLRE1C variant and TCR beta V- and J-gene trimming emerged from a later analysis. As confirmed in vitro, three CMV-associated chains were specific for CMV antigens.

This CDR3 is 14 amino acids long. Trimming stripped 3 bases from V and 3 bases from J, with 9 bases between. The germline CDR1 and CDR2 sequences are SSHAT and FNYEAQ (reference sequence). 13 Jbeta primers and 60 Vbeta primers were used for the PCR. Sequencing was performed with immunoSEQ multiplex PCR; in TCRdb, only in-frame clones are kept and a portion is missing. The data show some 130,000 clones, more than 8% seen once. This clone was counted a few times. The antigen remains undetermined. The sequence was obtained from a man in his fifties in good health and CMV-seronegative. The gene calls are TRBV7-7 and TRBJ1-3; the D is unclear. Sequencing was performed on PBMCs. This CDR3 reads CASSLGGSGNTIYF. CDR3 bases: TGTGCCAGCAGCTTGGGCGGGAGTGGAAACACCATATATTTT.